Below are 18 T cell receptor beta chains sequenced from a single sample in a study of cytomegalovirus exposure and HLA in healthy donors. The PCR had 60 Vbeta and 13 Jbeta primers. The table came from immunoSEQ multiplex PCR; TCRdb's copy has only in-frame clones and leaves some out. The sample records 150,000 to 200,000 clones, roughly 80% being singletons. Sequencing was performed on PBMCs. The receptors originated from a man between 18 and 35 years old in good health and CMV-seronegative.

The V gene is TRBV7-7, the J gene TRBJ2-5, with D perhaps matching TRBD2 (5 bases). Trimming pared 8 bases from V and 2 bases from J, leaving 12 bases between. There are 13 residues in the CDR3. Germline CDR1 and CDR2: SSHAT and FNYEAQ (reference sequence). Written as DNA, the CDR3 is TGTGCCAGCGGGTCGGGGAGTCAAGAGACCCAGTACTTC. It translates to CASGSGSQETQYF.

This rearrangement joins TRBV5-6 to TRBJ2-7; D remains unclear. The length of the CDR3 is 13 residues. The V and J ends lost 0 bases and 5 bases respectively, with 9 bases between them. The germline gives CDR1 SGHDT, CDR2 YYEEEE. The CDR3 coding sequence is TGTGCCAGCAGCTTGGTCAGGAAACACGAGCAGTACTTC. It specifies CASSLVRKHEQYF.

The rearrangement joins TRBV15 to TRBJ2-4; 9 nucleotides line up with TRBD1. Per the germline V gene, CDR1 is LNHNV and CDR2 is YYDKDF (reference sequence). The length of the CDR3 is 14 residues. V lost 1 base and J lost 7; bases outside the gene matches: 2. The CDR3 is CATSRVTGGNIQYF. In DNA, the CDR3 is TGTGCCACCAGCAGAGTGACAGGGGGGAACATTCAGTACTTC.

To note about this clone: An end of the junction does not agree with germline; a read error may underlie this. The rearrangement uses TRBV7-7 and TRBJ2-1; 7 positions agree with TRBD2. This CDR3 is built from 16 residues. The germline V gene has CDR1 SSHAT and CDR2 FNYEAQ (reference sequence). CDR3: CASSKKLASPYNEQFF. DNA for the CDR3: TGTGCTAGCAGCAAGAAACTAGCGTCTCCCTACAATGAGCAGTTCTTC.

The V call is TRBV2, the J call TRBJ1-1; 7 bases fit TRBD1. Germline-derived CDR1 and CDR2 are SNHLY and FYNNEI. This CDR3 has 13 residues. J gave up 3 bases and V 6 bases, and 4 bases lay outside the gene matches. CDR3 sequence: CASRVDRHTEAFF. In nucleotides, the CDR3 is TGTGCCAGCAGGGTGGACAGGCACACTGAAGCTTTCTTT. Looking up the rest from reference TRBV2 and TRBJ1-1 gives the full variable domain: EPEVTQTPSHQVTQMGQEVILRCVPISNHLYFYWYRQILGQKVEFLVSFYNNEISEKSEIFDDQFSVERPDGSNFTLKIRSTKLEDSAMYFCASRVDRHTEAFFGQGTRLTVV.

The chain recombines TRBV27 with TRBJ2-1; 9 bases are a match to TRBD2. CDR1 and CDR2 from the germline V gene are MNHEY and SMNVEV (reference sequence). The CDR3 loop spans 15 amino acids. V shed 7 bases, J shed 10 bases, and the junction held 14 bases outside the gene matches. The CDR3 loop is CASKHGTSPFREQFF. The CDR3 DNA reads as TGTGCCAGCAAGCATGGGACTAGCCCATTCCGGGAGCAGTTCTTC.

The chain employs TRBV5-5 and TRBJ1-2; 9 bases match TRBD1. Trimming took 4 bases from V and 6 from J; bases not matched to a gene: 19. The germline V gene encodes CDR1 SGHKS and CDR2 YYEKEE (reference sequence). The CDR3 contains 18 residues. CDR3 in amino acids: CASSLMGGQGVIQDGYTF. CDR3 nucleotide sequence: TGTGCCAGCAGCCTGATGGGGGGACAGGGTGTTATTCAGGATGGCTACACCTTC.

The CDR3 DNA reads as TGTGCCAGCAGCCGACAGGGGGCAAGGCACAATGAGCAGTTCTTC. Protein product: CASSRQGARHNEQFF. This rearrangement joins TRBV5-4 to TRBJ2-1; 10 bases line up with TRBD1. V trimming: 4 bases; J trimming: 5 bases; junction bases outside the gene matches: 6. Germline assignment: CDR1 SGHNT and CDR2 YYREEE (reference sequence). The CDR3 sequence is 15 residues long.

The chain carries TRBV5-1 and TRBJ2-3, with 9 positions matching TRBD2. Germline-derived CDR1 and CDR2 are SGHRS and YFSETQ. Trimming at V came to 4 bases and at J to 2 bases, leaving 5 bases not matched to a gene. This CDR3 is built from 15 residues. CDR3 protein: CASSNSGSLTDTQYF. The CDR3 DNA reads as TGCGCCAGCAGCAATAGCGGGAGCCTCACAGATACGCAGTATTTT.

This clone was found once. The chain combines TRBV23-1 with TRBJ2-7; the match to TRBD2 covers 7 bases. TRBV23-1 is designated an ORF whose function remains uncertain. V lost 2 bases, J lost 1 base, and 11 bases stayed unmatched. CDR3 length: 17 residues. CDR3 region: CASSQQNGGGPSYEQYF. CDR3 nucleotides: TGCGCCAGCAGTCAACAGAATGGGGGGGGTCCGTCCTACGAGCAGTACTTC.

This clone was counted once. V gene TRBV29-1 combines with J gene TRBJ2-2; tentative D call: TRBD1 (6 bases). Germline loops: CDR1 SQVTM, CDR2 ANQGSEA. V was shortened by 5 bases and J by 0 bases, with 13 bases between the two germline ends. This CDR3 contains 15 residues. CDR3 coding DNA: TGCAGCGTTACCGACAGGACCTCGAACACCGGGGAGCTGTTTTTT. This sequence encodes CSVTDRTSNTGELFF.

The chain links TRBV2 to TRBJ1-5; 9 nucleotides align to TRBD1. Germline CDR1 and CDR2: SNHLY and FYNNEI. CDR3 length: 13 residues. V was clipped by 5 bases and J by 5 bases; unmatched bases: 1. CDR3 region: CASSWTGDQPQHF. CDR3 DNA sequence: TGTGCCAGCAGTTGGACAGGGGATCAGCCCCAGCATTTT.

This chain uses TRBV6-5 with TRBJ2-1; TRBD2 agrees at 12 bases. The CDR3 consists of 14 residues. From germline, CDR1 is MNHEY and CDR2 SVGAGI. V lost 6 bases, J lost 7 bases, and 4 bases stayed unmatched. CDR3 amino acids: CASSLAGGRNEQFF. The CDR3 coding sequence is TGTGCCAGCAGCCTAGCGGGAGGGCGGAATGAGCAGTTCTTC.

This clone has only a few counts. CDR3 sequence reads: CSVDSGANQPQHF. As DNA, the CDR3 is TGCAGCGTTGACAGTGGGGCCAATCAGCCCCAGCATTTT. The gene calls are TRBV29-1 and TRBJ1-5, with a weak D call TRBD1 (5 bases). The V gene's germline CDR1 is SQVTM and CDR2 ANQGSEA. The CDR3 is 13 amino acids. V lost 3 bases to trimming and J lost 3 bases, with 9 bases between them.

The chain recombines TRBV28 with TRBJ1-2, with D possibly matching TRBD1 (6 bases). The CDR3 spans 16 residues. V lost 0 bases and J lost 0, with 11 bases in between. Germline V lookup: CDR1 MDHEN, CDR2 SYDVKM. CDR3 in DNA: TGTGCCAGCAGTTTATGTTGTACAGGGACTAACTATGGCTACACCTTC. The encoded protein is CASSLCCTGTNYGYTF.

The chain is built from TRBV6-5 and TRBJ2-7, with 8 bases matching TRBD2. Germline V CDR1 and CDR2: MNHEY, SVGAGI. Trimming cost V 6 bases and J 2 bases; bases outside gene matches: 9. The CDR3 spans 15 residues. In DNA form, the CDR3 reads TGTGCCAGCAGCCCCCTCGCGGGAGGCGCCTACGAGCAGTACTTC. Amino acid sequence: CASSPLAGGAYEQYF.

The V call is TRBV7-9, the J call TRBJ1-5; 8 bases fit TRBD1. Germline CDR1 and CDR2: SEHNR and FQNEAQ (reference sequence). The CDR3 is made up of 14 amino acids. J gave up 6 bases and V 5 bases, and 6 bases lay outside the gene matches. The CDR3 sequence: CASSPITGGQPQHF. The CDR3 DNA sequence: TGTGCCAGCAGCCCGATCACAGGGGGTCAGCCCCAGCATTTT.

This clone has a single count. The genes are TRBV5-1 and TRBJ2-5, with a weak D call TRBD2 (5 bases). Per germline, CDR1 SGHRS and CDR2 YFSETQ. V lost 0 bases and J lost 5, with 11 bases in between. The CDR3 contains 14 residues. The CDR3 here is CASSLGRSGETQYF. CDR3 in DNA: TGCGCCAGCAGCTTGGGCAGGTCGGGGGAGACCCAGTACTTC.